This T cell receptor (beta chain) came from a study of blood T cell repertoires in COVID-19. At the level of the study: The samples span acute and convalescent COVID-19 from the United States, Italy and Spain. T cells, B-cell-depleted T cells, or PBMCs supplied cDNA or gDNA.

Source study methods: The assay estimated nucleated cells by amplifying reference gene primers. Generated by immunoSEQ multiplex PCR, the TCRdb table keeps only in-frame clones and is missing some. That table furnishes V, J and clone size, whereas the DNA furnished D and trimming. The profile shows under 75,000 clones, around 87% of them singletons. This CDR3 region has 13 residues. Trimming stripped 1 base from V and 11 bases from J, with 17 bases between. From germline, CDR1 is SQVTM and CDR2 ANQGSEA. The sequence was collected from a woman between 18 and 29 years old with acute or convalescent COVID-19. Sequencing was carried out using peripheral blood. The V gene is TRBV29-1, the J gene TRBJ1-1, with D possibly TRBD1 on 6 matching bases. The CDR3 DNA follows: TGCAGCGTTGAAGGGGCCAGGGGCAGAGGGGCTTTCTTT. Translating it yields CSVEGARGRGAFF.